This TCR beta chain was obtained from a study of T-cell reconstitution after alpha-beta-depleted transplantation in children. Study-level points and caveats: Surviving recipient cells, namely T cells and thymic progenitors, were the source of high day-60 TCRbeta diversity in some patients. The study reportedly traced alpha-beta T cells about two months after transplant to several hundred expanded graft clones. A year had passed since transplant, and T-cell counts and diversity by then came mostly from newly produced T cells.

Using unique molecular identifiers, the investigators prepared the TCRbeta library. TCRdb analysed the PCR reads with MiXCR anew, one entry per CDR3 protein. Among roughly 250,000 distinct CDR3 sequences listed, approximately 8% were seen once. This clonotype was counted ten times or more. Its cognate antigen is unknown. J gave up 2 bases and V 4 bases, and 4 bases lay outside the gene matches. The CDR3 runs 15 residues. Germline V gene sequence: CDR1 SQVTM, CDR2 ANQGSEA. The sample was PBMCs, mostly from graft donor cells, taken 180 days after TCRalphabeta/CD19-depleted stem cell transplant. This receptor was taken from a male patient younger than 18 who had a stem cell transplant for acute lymphoblastic leukemia, so the T cells may come from the graft donor. The chain is built from TRBV29-1 and TRBJ1-4; 10 nucleotides agree with TRBD1. The CDR3 DNA is TGCAGCGTTGGGGGGACAGGGGTGACTAATGAAAAACTGTTTTTT. This translates into CSVGGTGVTNEKLFF. Full variable domain (rest looked up from reference TRBV29-1 and TRBJ1-4): SAVISQKPSRDICQRGTSLTIQCQVDSQVTMMFWYRQQPGQSLTLIATANQGSEATYESGFVIDKFPISRPNLTFSTLTVSNMSPEDSSIYLCSVGGTGVTNEKLFFGSGTQLSVL.